This T cell receptor (beta chain) was sequenced for a study of identical twins. No donor was unhealthy or non-Caucasian. TCRdb passed the 5' RACE reads through MiXCR, listing each CDR3 protein once. The sample consists of approximately 600,000 distinct CDR3 sequences, just under 10% of them appearing once. This clonotype occurred a few times. This sample also belongs to another study, concerning yellow fever vaccine responses in identical twins. As reported in that work: It has been reported that, in twins, the vaccine T cell response seemed partly convergent and partly personalized.

This TCR came from a woman aged 18-29 years in good health. Sample: PBMCs.

DNA of the CDR3: TGTGCCAGCATGTCTCGGGGGATGAACACTGAAGCTTTCTTT. Its protein product is CASMSRGMNTEAFF. The genes are TRBV6-1 and TRBJ1-1; D is possibly TRBD1 (5 bases). This CDR3 spans 14 amino acids. Germline lookup yields CDR1 MNHNS and CDR2 SASEGT. Trimming took 7 bases from V and 0 from J, leaving 12 bases between them.